The 30 T cell receptor beta chains listed next were all sequenced from one sample in a study of T cell responses to AZD1222 COVID-19 vaccine. The protocol was immunoSEQ multiplex PCR, while the TCRdb copy is restricted to in-frame clones and leaves out a portion. The sample contains 140,000 to 150,000 clones, about nine tenths of which appear only once. The starting material was peripheral blood, obtained 28 days after the second AZD1222 dose. The receptor source for this set is an adult who received the AZD1222 COVID-19 vaccine.

The V call is TRBV9, the J call TRBJ1-1, with a weak D call TRBD1 (5 bases). Looked up from germline, CDR1 is SGDLS and CDR2 is YYNGEE. This CDR3 comprises 14 residues. V lost 6 bases to trimming and J lost 5 bases, with 17 bases between them. The CDR3 is CASTPGHLSTEAFF. The DNA for the CDR3 is TGTGCCAGCACCCCCGGACATTTGAGTACTGAAGCTTTCTTT.

This chain uses TRBV7-9 with TRBJ2-1; 8 bases agree with TRBD1. The CDR3 runs to 16 residues. CDR1 is SEHNR, CDR2 FQNEAQ, per germline (reference sequence). The ends lost 4 bases at V and 8 bases at J; junction bases unmatched: 13. CDR3 in amino acids: CASSSETLDRVDEQFF. CDR3 nucleotide sequence: TGTGCCAGCAGCTCGGAAACCCTGGACAGGGTGGATGAGCAGTTCTTC.

The V and J genes are TRBV11-3 and TRBJ2-3; D may match TRBD1 or TRBD2 (7 bases each). Germline V lookup: CDR1 SGHNT, CDR2 YENEEA. The CDR3 runs to 17 residues. Trimming removed 5 bases at V and 3 bases at J, with 21 bases between. The DNA for the CDR3 is TGTGCCAGCAGCCCAGGGGGGGGATGGAGAGGTACAGATACGCAGTATTTT. This encodes CASSPGGGWRGTDTQYF.

The chain is built from TRBV6-5 and TRBJ2-1; D possibly corresponds to TRBD2 (5 bases). The germline V gene has CDR1 MNHEY and CDR2 SVGAGI. V was shortened by 5 bases and J by 2 bases, with 13 bases between the two germline ends. The CDR3 has 15 residues. This chain's CDR3 is CASSRRAATYNEQFF. CDR3 in DNA: TGTGCCAGCAGTCGGAGAGCGGCTACCTACAATGAGCAGTTCTTC.

Written as DNA, the CDR3 is TGTGCCAGCAGCGCCAGATTCGATGAGCAGTTCTTC. Its translation is CASSARFDEQFF. The rearrangement joins TRBV9 to TRBJ2-1; D is undetermined. V lost 3 bases to trimming and J lost 8 bases, with 9 bases between them. The CDR3 has 12 amino acids. Germline V gene data show CDR1 as SGDLS and CDR2 as YYNGEE.

This clone has just one count. The rearrangement uses TRBV6-4 and TRBJ1-4; 9 bases align to TRBD1. The CDR3 totals 16 residues. J lost 4 bases, V lost 6 bases, and 9 bases had no gene match. Germline V gene lookup returns CDR1 MRHNA and CDR2 SNTAGT. The CDR3 loop reads CASSPDRGTSNEKLFF. The DNA of the CDR3 is TGTGCCAGCAGCCCGGACAGGGGAACCAGTAATGAAAAACTGTTTTTT.

This clone was recorded a few times. The chain combines TRBV9 with TRBJ1-1, with 10 nucleotides matching TRBD1. This CDR3 region has 15 residues. CDR1 is SGDLS and CDR2 is YYNGEE in the germline V gene. V lost 6 bases, J lost 3 bases, and 8 bases stayed unmatched. The CDR3 protein is CASTRSGTGDTEAFF. CDR3 sequence (DNA): TGTGCCAGCACTCGCTCCGGGACAGGGGACACTGAAGCTTTCTTT.

The chain's CDR3 is CATRDSTSTDTQYF. DNA for the CDR3: TGTGCCACGCGGGACAGCACTAGCACAGATACGCAGTATTTT. V is TRBV10-3 and J is TRBJ2-3; tentative D call: TRBD1 (7 bases). Germline CDR1 reads ENHRY; CDR2 reads SYGVKD. Trimming removed 10 bases at V and 0 bases at J, with 14 bases between. The CDR3 totals 14 residues.

The chain recombines TRBV7-2 with TRBJ1-1; 7 positions match TRBD1. V was clipped by 4 bases and J by 0 bases; unmatched bases: 5. Germline V gene sequence: CDR1 SGHTA, CDR2 FQGNSA. The CDR3 extends over 15 amino acids. CDR3 residues: CASSSGGTVNTEAFF. In nucleotides, the CDR3 is TGTGCCAGCAGCTCCGGAGGGACAGTGAACACTGAAGCTTTCTTT.

This chain's CDR3 is CASSTLAGRAGNTIYF. CDR3 DNA sequence: TGTGCCAGCAGCACTCTGGCGGGGAGGGCTGGAAACACCATATATTTT. The chain employs TRBV11-2 and TRBJ1-3; D is uncertain. In germline, CDR1 is SGHAT, CDR2 FQNNGV. Trimming took off 5 bases at V and 2 bases at J, with 16 bases between the two ends. CDR3 size: 16 residues.

The rearrangement uses TRBV6-5 and TRBJ1-5, with D unclear. The V end lost 0 bases, the J end lost 4 bases, and 10 bases lay between the germline ends. The CDR3 spans 15 residues. The V gene's germline CDR1 is MNHEY and CDR2 SVGAGI. Here the CDR3 reads CASSYSIRPNQPQHF. CDR3 sequence (DNA): TGTGCCAGCAGTTACTCGATTCGCCCGAATCAGCCCCAGCATTTT.

The rearrangement uses TRBV9 and TRBJ1-6; perhaps TRBD1 as D (5 bases). There are 13 residues in the CDR3. The germline V gene encodes CDR1 SGDLS and CDR2 YYNGEE. The V end lost 2 bases, the J end lost 6 bases, and 6 bases lay between the germline ends. The CDR3 is CASSVQGNSPLHF. The CDR3 DNA is TGTGCCAGCAGCGTCCAGGGTAATTCACCCCTCCACTTT.

The chain links TRBV29-1 to TRBJ1-1, with 7 bases matching TRBD1. Germline V CDR1 and CDR2: SQVTM, ANQGSEA. The CDR3 covers 15 residues. V lost 0 bases, J lost 5 bases, and 9 bases stayed unmatched. The CDR3 loop is CSVEDEGGGGTEAFF. For the CDR3, the DNA is TGCAGCGTTGAAGACGAAGGGGGCGGGGGAACTGAAGCTTTCTTT. The full variable domain, with the rest looked up from reference TRBV29-1 and TRBJ1-1, is SAVISQKPSRDICQRGTSLTIQCQVDSQVTMMFWYRQQPGQSLTLIATANQGSEATYESGFVIDKFPISRPNLTFSTLTVSNMSPEDSSIYLCSVEDEGGGGTEAFFGQGTRLTVV.

The chain recombines TRBV12-5 with TRBJ1-1; D is undetermined. Germline loops: CDR1 LGHNT, CDR2 FRNRAP. Trimming stripped 1 base from V and 4 bases from J, with 10 bases between. The CDR3 extends over 14 amino acids. The CDR3, as DNA: TGTGCTAGTGGTTTGGACCATCCTGCCACTGAAGCTTTCTTT. Protein sequence: CASGLDHPATEAFF.

The V gene is TRBV7-2, the J gene TRBJ2-2; perhaps TRBD1 as D (5 bases). The DNA end is more similar to TRBJ1-4, so the J call may be wrong. This CDR3 comprises 13 residues. Germline CDR1 SGHTA, CDR2 FQGNSA. DNA of the CDR3: TGTGCCAGCAGCCAAGGCGGGACTAAAAAACTGTTTTTT. This sequence encodes CASSQGGTKKLFF.

The chain combines TRBV6-5 with TRBJ1-4; D is undetermined. The V end was cut by 5 bases, the J end by 7 bases, with 17 bases between. Germline loops: CDR1 MNHEY, CDR2 SVGAGI. This CDR3 comprises 15 residues. For the CDR3, the DNA is TGTGCCAGCAGTCAAACATGGCAGCCTTCTGAAAAACTGTTTTTT. It encodes CASSQTWQPSEKLFF.

The chain employs TRBV5-6 and TRBJ1-1; D is perhaps TRBD1 (5 bases). V lost 3 bases and J 1 base, leaving 19 bases between the germline ends. Germline lookup yields CDR1 SGHDT and CDR2 YYEEEE. CDR3 length: 17 residues. In DNA, the CDR3 is TGTGCCAGCAGCTGGGGAGGGACCGACTGGAGGAACACTGAAGCTTTCTTT. Encoded protein: CASSWGGTDWRNTEAFF.

The chain has TRBV6-5 and TRBJ2-7, with 8 positions matching TRBD1. The V gene end was trimmed by 2 bases and the J gene end by 5 bases; junction bases not matched to a gene: 2. This CDR3 has 13 amino acids. The germline V gene encodes CDR1 MNHEY and CDR2 SVGAGI. The CDR3 here is CASSYGTGNEQYF. The CDR3 bases are TGTGCCAGCAGTTACGGGACAGGTAACGAGCAGTACTTC.

The V and J genes are TRBV13 and TRBJ2-7; D may be TRBD1 or TRBD2 (5 bases each). This CDR3 has 12 residues. V lost 6 bases, J lost 3 bases, and 9 bases lay in between. Germline V gene sequence: CDR1 PRHDT, CDR2 FYEKMQ (reference sequence). The CDR3 loop is CASSGTVYEQYF. The CDR3, as DNA: TGTGCCAGCAGTGGGACGGTCTACGAGCAGTACTTC. Complete variable domain (other parts from reference TRBV13 and TRBJ2-7): AAGVIQSPRHLIKEKRETATLKCYPIPRHDTVYWYQQGPGQDPQFLISFYEKMQSDKGSIPDRFSAQQFSDYHSELNMSSLELGDSALYFCASSGTVYEQYFGPGTRLTVT.

This rearrangement joins TRBV5-1 to TRBJ1-4; tentative D call: TRBD1 (5 bases). The CDR3 length is 16 residues. Between the trimmed V and J ends, which lost 0 bases and 3 bases, there was a span of 12 bases. The germline CDR1 and CDR2 sequences are SGHRS and YFSETQ. The CDR3 DNA reads TGCGCCAGCAGCTTGGGAGGACAACCCGCTAATGAAAAACTGTTTTTT. This sequence encodes CASSLGGQPANEKLFF.

The chain is built from TRBV2 and TRBJ2-1; possible D gene TRBD2, 6 bases. With 3 bases removed from V and 0 bases from J, the gap between germline ends came to 12 bases. The CDR3 is 16 amino acids. Germline V gives CDR1 SNHLY, CDR2 FYNNEI. CDR3 region: CASSDPSEGSYNEQFF. The CDR3 region has the DNA TGTGCCAGCAGTGACCCTAGCGAGGGCTCCTACAATGAGCAGTTCTTC.

The V and J genes are TRBV6-2 or TRBV6-3 and TRBJ1-2; D is undetermined. Between the trimmed V and J ends, which lost 5 bases and 4 bases, there was a span of 14 bases. This CDR3 has 14 residues. The germline gives CDR1 MNHEY, CDR2 SVGEGT. CDR3 DNA: TGTGCCAGCAGTACGGACGAAACCATCTATGGCTACACCTTC. Amino acids: CASSTDETIYGYTF.

The V and J genes are TRBV4-3 and TRBJ1-4, with D unclear. The CDR3 covers 15 residues. V gave up 3 bases and J gave up 8 bases, with 16 bases separating them. Germline V CDR1 and CDR2: LGHNA, YSLEER. The CDR3 sequence is CASSQERVFGEKLFF. CDR3 DNA sequence: TGCGCCAGCAGCCAGGAACGGGTCTTCGGGGAAAAACTGTTTTTT.

This clone was counted a few times. This chain connects TRBV28 to TRBJ2-2; 9 bases align to TRBD2. Germline V gene data show CDR1 as MDHEN and CDR2 as SYDVKM. This CDR3 is 15 amino acids long. V dropped 6 bases and J dropped 5; count of bases not matched to a gene: 7. The CDR3 DNA sequence: TGTGCCAGCAGCCCTAGTCTAGCGGGAACCGGGGAGCTGTTTTTT. This gives the protein CASSPSLAGTGELFF.

This clone has a single count. The chain has TRBV6-5 and TRBJ2-7; possibly TRBD1 for D (6 bases). This CDR3 spans 15 amino acids. V gave up 5 bases and J gave up 1 base, with 15 bases separating them. Germline CDR1 reads MNHEY; CDR2 reads SVGAGI. CDR3 DNA: TGTGCCAGCAGTCCTCGGACAGACGGATCCTACGAGCAGTACTTC. Its protein is CASSPRTDGSYEQYF.

The J gene is TRBJ2-1, the V gene TRBV18; D is undetermined. CDR1 is KGHSH, CDR2 LQKENI, per germline. V was trimmed by 2 bases and J by 3 bases, leaving 14 bases between them. This CDR3 contains 16 residues. CDR3 residues: CASSPRTPGVYNEQFF. CDR3 coding DNA: TGTGCCAGCTCACCAAGGACGCCCGGAGTCTACAATGAGCAGTTCTTC.

The chain is built from TRBV11-3 and TRBJ2-1, with D possibly being TRBD2 (6 bases). Trimming left V 7 bases short and J 12 bases short, with 25 bases between. Germline CDR1 and CDR2: SGHNT and YENEEA. This CDR3 spans 15 amino acids. CDR3 coding DNA: TGTGCCAGCAACCCAAGCGGGTCAAGCGGAATGCGGCAGTTCTTC. It codes for CASNPSGSSGMRQFF.

The rearrangement uses TRBV3-1 (or the pseudogene TRBV3-2) and TRBJ1-2; 10 positions match TRBD1. Trimming at V came to 4 bases and at J to 8 bases, leaving 7 bases not matched to a gene. The CDR3 length is 14 residues. In germline, CDR1 is LGHDT, CDR2 YNNKEL (reference sequence). Here the CDR3 reads CASSLWTGGEGYTF. The CDR3 DNA follows: TGTGCCAGCAGCCTCTGGACAGGGGGAGAGGGCTACACCTTC.

This clone showed up many times. V and J are TRBV6-2 or TRBV6-3 and TRBJ2-1, with 10 bases lining up with TRBD2. Germline CDR1 and CDR2: MNHEY and SVGEGT. The CDR3 is 17 amino acids. The trim removed 0 bases at V and 3 bases at J, leaving 5 bases unmatched. DNA of the CDR3: TGTGCCAGCAGTTACTCAGGAGCGGGAGGGATCTACAATGAGCAGTTCTTC. Translated: CASSYSGAGGIYNEQFF.

The chain has TRBV4-1 and TRBJ1-5; D gene ambiguous. V lost 0 bases and J lost 5, with 20 bases in between. The CDR3 has 18 amino acids. Germline lookup yields CDR1 MGHRA and CDR2 YSYEKL. The CDR3 spells CASSQESLPERFDQPQHF. In DNA, the CDR3 is TGCGCCAGCAGCCAAGAAAGTCTACCGGAGCGGTTTGATCAGCCCCAGCATTTT.